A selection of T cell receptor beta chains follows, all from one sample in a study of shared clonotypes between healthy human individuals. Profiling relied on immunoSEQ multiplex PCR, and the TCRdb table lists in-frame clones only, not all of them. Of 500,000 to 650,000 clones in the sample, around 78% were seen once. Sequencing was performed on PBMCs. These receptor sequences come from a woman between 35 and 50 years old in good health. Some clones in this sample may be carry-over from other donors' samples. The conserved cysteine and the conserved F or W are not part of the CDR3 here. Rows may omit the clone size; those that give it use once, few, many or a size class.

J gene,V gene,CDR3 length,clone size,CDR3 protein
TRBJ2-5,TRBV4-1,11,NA,ASSGGRQETQY
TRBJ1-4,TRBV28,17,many,ASSSEEFMTWSTNEKLF
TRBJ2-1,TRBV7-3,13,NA,ASSPGGETYNEQF
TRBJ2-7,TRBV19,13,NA,ASSTDGTTYYEQY
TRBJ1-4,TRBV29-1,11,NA,SVGGSPNEKLF
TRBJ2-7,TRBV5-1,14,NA,ASSAGLAENTYEQY
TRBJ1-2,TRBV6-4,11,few,ASSEQGIYGYT
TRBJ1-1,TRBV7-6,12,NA,ASSGLEGNTEAF
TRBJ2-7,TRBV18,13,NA,ASSPPGLAPSEQY
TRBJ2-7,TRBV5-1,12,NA,ASSLRAGAYEQY